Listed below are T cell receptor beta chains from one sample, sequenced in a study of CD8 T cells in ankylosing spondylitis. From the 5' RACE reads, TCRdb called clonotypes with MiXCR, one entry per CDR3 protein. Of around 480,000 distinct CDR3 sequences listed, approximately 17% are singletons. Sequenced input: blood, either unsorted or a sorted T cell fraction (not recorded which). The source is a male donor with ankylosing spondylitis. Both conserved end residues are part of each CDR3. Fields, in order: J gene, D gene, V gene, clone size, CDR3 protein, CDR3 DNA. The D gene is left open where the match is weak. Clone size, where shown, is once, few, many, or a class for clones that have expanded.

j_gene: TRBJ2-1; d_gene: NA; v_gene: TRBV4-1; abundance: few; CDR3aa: CASSQDPMFRDEQFF; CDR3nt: TGCGCCAGCAGCCAAGATCCGATGTTTAGGGATGAGCAGTTCTTC
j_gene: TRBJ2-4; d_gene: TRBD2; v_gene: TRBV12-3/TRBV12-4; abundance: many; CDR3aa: CASSLLGTSGPKNIQYF; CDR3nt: TGTGCCAGCAGTTTATTAGGGACTAGCGGGCCTAAAAACATTCAGTACTTC
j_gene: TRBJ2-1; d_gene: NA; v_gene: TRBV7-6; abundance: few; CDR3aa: CASSFRRAGSGHNEQFF; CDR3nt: TGTGCCAGCAGCTTCAGGCGCGCCGGGAGCGGACACAATGAGCAGTTCTTC
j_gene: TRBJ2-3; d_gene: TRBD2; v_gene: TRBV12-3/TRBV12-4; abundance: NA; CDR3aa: CASIFGLAGGTDTQYF; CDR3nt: TGTGCCAGCATCTTCGGACTAGCGGGGGGCACAGATACGCAGTATTTT
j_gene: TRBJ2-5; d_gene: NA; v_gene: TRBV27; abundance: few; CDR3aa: CASSLYQGYPRETQYF; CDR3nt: TGTGCCAGCAGTTTATATCAGGGCTATCCTCGGGAGACCCAGTACTTC
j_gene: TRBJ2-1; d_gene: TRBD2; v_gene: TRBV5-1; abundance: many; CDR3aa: CASLPTIQRGTYNEQFF; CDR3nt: TGCGCCAGCCTCCCTACAATACAGCGGGGGACCTACAATGAGCAGTTCTTC
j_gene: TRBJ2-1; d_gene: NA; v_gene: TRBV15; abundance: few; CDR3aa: CATSPRGDSQGNEQFF; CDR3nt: TGTGCCACCAGCCCACGTGGGGACTCCCAGGGGAATGAGCAGTTCTTC
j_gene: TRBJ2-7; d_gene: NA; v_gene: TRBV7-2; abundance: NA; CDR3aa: CASSLGGRVDEQYF; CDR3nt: TGTGCCAGCAGCTTAGGCGGGCGGGTCGACGAGCAGTACTTC
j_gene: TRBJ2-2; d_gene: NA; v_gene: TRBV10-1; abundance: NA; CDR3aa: CASSEAKGHTGELFF; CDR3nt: TGCGCCAGCAGTGAGGCTAAAGGACATACCGGGGAGCTGTTTTTT
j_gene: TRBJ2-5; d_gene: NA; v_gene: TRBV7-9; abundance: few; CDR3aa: CASSLGIQREETQYF; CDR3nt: TGTGCCAGCAGCTTGGGCATACAACGGGAAGAGACCCAGTACTTC
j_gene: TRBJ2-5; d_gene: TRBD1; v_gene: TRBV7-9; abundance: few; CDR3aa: CASSLFGQGLRETQYF; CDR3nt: TGTGCCAGCAGCTTATTTGGACAGGGGTTAAGAGAGACCCAGTACTTC
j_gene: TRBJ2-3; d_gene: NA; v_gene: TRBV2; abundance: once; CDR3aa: CASNRDQSTDTQYF; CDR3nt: TGTGCCAGCAACCGGGACCAGAGCACAGATACGCAGTATTTT
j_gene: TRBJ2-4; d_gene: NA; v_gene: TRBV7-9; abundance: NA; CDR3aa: CASLAVGEPKNIQYF; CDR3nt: TGTGCCAGCCTAGCTGTCGGGGAGCCCAAAAACATTCAGTACTTC
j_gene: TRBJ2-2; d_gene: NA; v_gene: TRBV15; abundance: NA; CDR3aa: CATSRVITGELFF; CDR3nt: TGTGCCACCAGCAGAGTCATCACCGGGGAGCTGTTTTTT
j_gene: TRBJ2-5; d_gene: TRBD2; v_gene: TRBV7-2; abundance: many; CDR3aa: CASSLVDGSGGTQYF; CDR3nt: TGTGCCAGCAGCTTAGTCGACGGGAGCGGGGGGACCCAGTACTTC
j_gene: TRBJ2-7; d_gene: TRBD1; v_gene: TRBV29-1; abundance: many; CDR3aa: CSVDSRGQISYEQYF; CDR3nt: TGCAGCGTCGATTCCAGGGGGCAGATCTCATACGAGCAGTACTTC
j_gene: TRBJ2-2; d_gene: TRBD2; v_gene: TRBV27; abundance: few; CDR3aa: CASSQTRLAQNTGELFF; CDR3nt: TGTGCCAGCAGTCAAACCCGACTAGCGCAAAACACCGGGGAGCTGTTTTTT
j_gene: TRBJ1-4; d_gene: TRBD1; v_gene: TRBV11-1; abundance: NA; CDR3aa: CASSSRQGAQEKLFF; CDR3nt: TGTGCCAGCAGCTCCCGACAGGGGGCACAAGAAAAACTGTTTTTT
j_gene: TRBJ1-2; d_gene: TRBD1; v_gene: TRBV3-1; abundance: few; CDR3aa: CASSQNLGQAFGGYTF; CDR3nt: TGTGCCAGCAGCCAAAACCTAGGACAGGCTTTCGGTGGCTACACCTTC
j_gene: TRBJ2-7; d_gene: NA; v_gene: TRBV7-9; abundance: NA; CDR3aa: CASSAKETNSYEQYF; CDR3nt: TGTGCCAGCAGCGCCAAGGAAACAAACTCCTACGAGCAGTACTTC
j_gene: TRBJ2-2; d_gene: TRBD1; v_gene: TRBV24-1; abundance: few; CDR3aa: CATSDTGTGSAGELFF; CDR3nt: TGTGCCACCAGTGATACCGGGACAGGGTCCGCCGGGGAGCTGTTTTTT
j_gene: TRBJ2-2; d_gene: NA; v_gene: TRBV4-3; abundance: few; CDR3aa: CASSREVGELFF; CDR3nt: TGCGCCAGCAGCCGAGAGGTCGGGGAGCTGTTTTTT
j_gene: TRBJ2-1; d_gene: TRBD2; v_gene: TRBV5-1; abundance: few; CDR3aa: CASSPTSGSVRGQFF; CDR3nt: TGCGCCAGCAGCCCAACCAGCGGGAGTGTCAGGGGGCAGTTCTTC
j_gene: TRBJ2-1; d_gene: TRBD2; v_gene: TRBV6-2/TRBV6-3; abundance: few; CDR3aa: CASSYSFLAGNEQFF; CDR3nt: TGTGCCAGCAGTTACTCGTTCCTAGCGGGAAATGAGCAGTTCTTC
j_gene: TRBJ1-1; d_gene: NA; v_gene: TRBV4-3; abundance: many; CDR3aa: CASSQEFHRANTEAFF; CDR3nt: TGCGCCAGCAGCCAAGAGTTCCACAGGGCGAACACTGAAGCTTTCTTT
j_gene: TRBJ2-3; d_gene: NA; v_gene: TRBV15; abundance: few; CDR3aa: CATSSGRSTDTQYF; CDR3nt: TGTGCCACCAGCAGTGGCAGGTCCACAGATACGCAGTATTTT
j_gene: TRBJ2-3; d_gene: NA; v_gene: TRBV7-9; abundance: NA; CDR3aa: CASSYGTDSTDTQYF; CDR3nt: TGTGCCAGCAGTTACGGGACTGACAGCACAGATACGCAGTATTTT
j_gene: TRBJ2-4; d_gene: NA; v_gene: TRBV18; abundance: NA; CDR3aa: CASSPPQGLLAKNIQYF; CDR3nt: TGTGCCAGCTCACCACCGCAAGGGCTCCTAGCCAAAAACATTCAGTACTTC
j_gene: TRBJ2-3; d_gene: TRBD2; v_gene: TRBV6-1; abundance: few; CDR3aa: CASSDLQRGVDTQYF; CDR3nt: TGTGCCAGCAGTGACCTGCAGCGGGGGGTGGATACGCAGTATTTT
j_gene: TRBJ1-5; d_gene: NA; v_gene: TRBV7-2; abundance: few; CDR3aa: CASSSDPGGGNQPQHF; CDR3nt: TGTGCCAGCAGCTCTGACCCCGGCGGGGGCAATCAGCCCCAGCATTTT
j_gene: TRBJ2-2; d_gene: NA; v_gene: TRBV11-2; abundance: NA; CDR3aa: CASSHRAENTGELFF; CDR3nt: TGTGCCAGCAGCCATCGGGCAGAAAACACCGGGGAGCTGTTTTTT
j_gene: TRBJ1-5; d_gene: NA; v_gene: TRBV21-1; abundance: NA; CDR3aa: CASSGGLDQPQHF; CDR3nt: TGTGCCAGCAGTGGGGGGTTAGATCAGCCCCAGCATTTT
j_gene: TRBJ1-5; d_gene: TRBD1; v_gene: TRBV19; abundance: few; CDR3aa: CASSTPGQRNQPQHF; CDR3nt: TGTGCCAGTAGTACCCCGGGACAGAGAAATCAGCCCCAGCATTTT
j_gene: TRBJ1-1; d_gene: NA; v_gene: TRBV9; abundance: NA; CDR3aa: CASSVGGRENTEAFF; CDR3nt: TGTGCCAGCAGCGTAGGGGGCCGGGAGAACACTGAAGCTTTCTTT
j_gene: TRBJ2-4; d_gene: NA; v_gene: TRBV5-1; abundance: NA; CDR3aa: CASSLVGAINIQYF; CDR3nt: TGCGCCAGCAGCTTGGTAGGCGCCATAAACATTCAGTACTTC
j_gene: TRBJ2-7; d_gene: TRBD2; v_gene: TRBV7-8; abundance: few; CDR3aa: CASSPGLAGGLTYEQYF; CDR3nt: TGTGCCAGCAGCCCGGGACTAGCGGGGGGGTTGACCTACGAGCAGTACTTC
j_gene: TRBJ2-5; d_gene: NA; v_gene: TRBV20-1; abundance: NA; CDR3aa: CSATDVQETQYF; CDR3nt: TGCAGTGCGACGGACGTACAAGAGACCCAGTACTTC
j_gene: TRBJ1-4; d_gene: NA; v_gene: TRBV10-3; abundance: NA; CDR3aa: CAIREYGGNEKLFF; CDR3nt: TGTGCCATCAGAGAGTACGGGGGTAATGAAAAACTGTTTTTT
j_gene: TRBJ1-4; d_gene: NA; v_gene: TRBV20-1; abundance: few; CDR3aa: CSARGRFVPNEKLFF; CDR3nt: TGCAGTGCTAGAGGCAGGTTTGTGCCTAATGAAAAACTGTTTTTT
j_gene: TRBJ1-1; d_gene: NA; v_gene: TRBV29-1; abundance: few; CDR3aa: CSVSPDPGAEAFF; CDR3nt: TGCAGCGTTTCTCCCGACCCAGGGGCTGAAGCTTTCTTT
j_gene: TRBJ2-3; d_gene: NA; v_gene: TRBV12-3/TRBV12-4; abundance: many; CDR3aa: CAGSSGSTDTQYF; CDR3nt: TGTGCCGGCTCAAGCGGGAGCACAGATACGCAGTATTTT
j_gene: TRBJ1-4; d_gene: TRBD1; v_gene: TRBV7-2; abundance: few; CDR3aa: CASSTPGTGHEKLFF; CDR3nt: TGTGCCAGCAGTACTCCCGGGACAGGTCATGAAAAACTGTTTTTT
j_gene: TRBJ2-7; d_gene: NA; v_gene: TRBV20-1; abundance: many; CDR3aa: CSAGRQPSSYEQYF; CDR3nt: TGCAGTGCTGGTCGACAGCCTAGCTCCTACGAGCAGTACTTC
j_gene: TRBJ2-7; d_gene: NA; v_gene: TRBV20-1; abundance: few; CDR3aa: CSAISAGRSYEQYF; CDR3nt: TGCAGTGCTATTAGCGCGGGGAGGTCCTACGAGCAGTACTTC
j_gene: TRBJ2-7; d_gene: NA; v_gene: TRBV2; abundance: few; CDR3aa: CASNDDTYEQYF; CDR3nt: TGTGCCAGCAATGATGATACCTACGAGCAGTACTTC
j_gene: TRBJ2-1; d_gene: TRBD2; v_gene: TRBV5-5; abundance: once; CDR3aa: CASNLLAGAGNNEQFF; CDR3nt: TGTGCCAGCAACCTCTTAGCGGGAGCTGGGAATAATGAGCAGTTCTTC
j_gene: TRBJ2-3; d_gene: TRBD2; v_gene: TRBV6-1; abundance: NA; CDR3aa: CASSEGSRTSGGARPGDTQYF; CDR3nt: TGTGCCAGCAGTGAAGGTTCCCGTACTAGCGGGGGGGCCCGTCCGGGCGATACGCAGTATTTT
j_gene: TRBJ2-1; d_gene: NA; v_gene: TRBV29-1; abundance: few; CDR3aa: CSVEDRGKFVTYNEQFF; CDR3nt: TGCAGCGTTGAAGATCGGGGGAAATTTGTCACCTACAATGAGCAGTTCTTC
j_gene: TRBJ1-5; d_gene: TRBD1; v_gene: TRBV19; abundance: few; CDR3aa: CASSNPDRDQPQHF; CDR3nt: TGTGCCAGTAGTAACCCGGACAGGGATCAGCCCCAGCATTTT
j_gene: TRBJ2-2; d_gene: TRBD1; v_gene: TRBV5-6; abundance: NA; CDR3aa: CASSFRTGLDTGELFF; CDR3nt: TGTGCCAGCAGCTTCAGGACAGGGTTGGACACCGGGGAGCTGTTTTTT
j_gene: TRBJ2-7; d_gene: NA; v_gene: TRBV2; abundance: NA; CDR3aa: CASSVSDRNSEQYF; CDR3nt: TGTGCCAGCAGTGTCTCAGACAGGAACAGCGAGCAGTACTTC
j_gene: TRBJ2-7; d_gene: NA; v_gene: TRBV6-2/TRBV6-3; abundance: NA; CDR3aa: CASSHDSYYEQYF; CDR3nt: TGTGCCAGCAGCCACGACAGCTACTACGAGCAGTACTTC
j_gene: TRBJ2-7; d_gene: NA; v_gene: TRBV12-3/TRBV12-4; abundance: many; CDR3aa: CASSFSGIGEQYF; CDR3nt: TGTGCCAGCAGTTTTTCCGGGATCGGAGAGCAGTACTTC